A single sample gave rise to the 30 T cell receptor beta chains below, sequenced in a study of blood T cell repertoires in COVID-19. Sequencing used immunoSEQ multiplex PCR; TCRdb keeps in-frame clones, though not all of them. Seen here are about 60,000 clones, about 90% observed once, and the top ten hold 4% to 5.5%. Sample: peripheral blood. Receptors originate from a man aged 55 to 69 with acute or convalescent COVID-19.

This chain joins TRBV12-3 or TRBV12-4 and TRBJ1-1; 7 bases agree with TRBD1. The length of the CDR3 is 13 residues. With 3 bases clipped from V and 4 bases from J, the junction kept 2 bases outside the gene matches. The CDR3 DNA reads TGTGCCAGCAGTTTCCACAGGGGCACTGAAGCTTTCTTT. This encodes CASSFHRGTEAFF.

V is TRBV27 and J is TRBJ1-2; 7 positions agree with TRBD1. The CDR3 loop spans 15 amino acids. The J segment lost 0 bases and the V segment lost 8 bases, leaving 9 bases of the junction unmatched. Germline CDR1 reads MNHEY; CDR2 reads SMNVEV (reference sequence). The CDR3 sequence is CASHRQGVPNYGYTF. The CDR3 bases are TGTGCCAGCCACCGACAGGGCGTCCCTAACTATGGCTACACCTTC.

The genes are TRBV19 and TRBJ1-6; D unresolved. Trimming took 5 bases from V and 0 from J, leaving 14 bases between them. Germline assignment: CDR1 LNHDA and CDR2 SQIVND (reference sequence). CDR3 length: 17 residues. The CDR3 coding sequence is TGTGCCAGTAGTCCCCGGGGAGGAGCCTCCTATAATTCACCCCTCCACTTT. As protein: CASSPRGGASYNSPLHF.

This clone was seen a single time. V usage is TRBV7-2 and J usage is TRBJ2-7, with TRBD2 identical over 9 bases. Per the germline V gene, CDR1 is SGHTA and CDR2 is FQGNSA. There are 13 residues in the CDR3. The V segment lost 4 bases and the J segment 7 bases; nucleotides outside the gene matches: 5. As DNA, the CDR3 is TGTGCCAGCAGCTCTAGCGGGACGAGGGAGCAGTACTTC. As protein: CASSSSGTREQYF.

This chain connects TRBV18 to TRBJ2-2; D unresolved. With 1 base removed from V and 3 bases from J, the gap between germline ends came to 6 bases. This CDR3 has 14 residues. CDR1 and CDR2 (germline): KGHSH, LQKENI. This chain's CDR3 is CASSPHTDTGELFF. DNA of the CDR3: TGTGCCAGCTCACCACACACCGACACCGGGGAGCTGTTTTTT.

The chain links TRBV7-8 to TRBJ2-7; maybe TRBD1 (6 bases). CDR3 length equals 15 residues. CDR1 is SGHVS, CDR2 FQNEAQ, per germline. V shed 1 base and J shed 1 base, with 11 bases lying between them. CDR3 nucleotide sequence: TGTGCCAGCAGCTTAGGGACAGCCGGTTCCTACGAGCAGTACTTC. Its translation: CASSLGTAGSYEQYF.

This clone turned up a few times. The chain couples TRBV18 to TRBJ2-2, with D unclear. Germline assignment: CDR1 KGHSH and CDR2 LQKENI. V was shortened by 0 bases and J by 6 bases, with 8 bases between the two germline ends. The CDR3 has 14 residues. CDR3 sequence (DNA): TGTGCCAGCTCACCACCGTCTATTCCCGGGGAGCTGTTTTTT. Translated, it gives CASSPPSIPGELFF.

DNA for the CDR3: TGCGCCAGCAGCTCTTCGGGACAGGGCTATGGCTACACCTTC. Encoded protein: CASSSSGQGYGYTF. This rearrangement joins TRBV5-1 to TRBJ1-2, with 9 bases lining up with TRBD1. The trim removed 3 bases at V and 4 bases at J, leaving 4 bases unmatched. Germline assignment: CDR1 SGHRS and CDR2 YFSETQ. This CDR3 contains 14 residues.

V gene TRBV7-2 combines with J gene TRBJ1-2; 10 bases are a match to TRBD1. Germline assignment: CDR1 SGHTA and CDR2 FQGNSA. Unmatched junction bases numbered 9, after V lost 4 bases and J lost 7 bases. There are 15 residues in the CDR3. CDR3 bases: TGTGCCAGCAGCTCCGCACACGGGACAGGGGTTGGCTACACCTTC. Translating gives CASSSAHGTGVGYTF.

The J gene is TRBJ1-5, the V gene TRBV2; 7 bases agree with TRBD1. The V gene end was trimmed by 6 bases and the J gene end by 6 bases; junction bases not matched to a gene: 11. This CDR3 is 15 amino acids long. In germline, CDR1 is SNHLY, CDR2 FYNNEI. The CDR3 protein is CASRPTKGAGQPQHF. The CDR3 DNA reads as TGTGCCAGCAGACCCACGAAGGGGGCTGGTCAGCCCCAGCATTTT.

The chain is built from TRBV6-5 and TRBJ2-3, with 7 bases that match TRBD2. The V and J ends lost 5 bases and 3 bases, in that order; junction bases with no gene match: 8. Germline CDR1 reads MNHEY; CDR2 reads SVGAGI. The CDR3 spans 15 residues. CDR3 sequence reads: CASSKRGGKTDTQYF. Written as DNA, the CDR3 is TGTGCCAGCAGTAAAAGGGGAGGGAAGACAGATACGCAGTATTTT.

The V and J genes are TRBV28 and TRBJ1-5; D remains ambiguous. This CDR3 is built from 14 residues. The germline V and J ends were trimmed by 6 bases and 5 bases, with 14 bases remaining between them. Germline V CDR1 and CDR2: MDHEN, SYDVKM. This CDR3 reads CASSSGHVYQPQHF. The CDR3, as DNA: TGTGCCAGCAGCAGCGGCCACGTCTATCAGCCCCAGCATTTT. Supplemented by reference TRBV28 and TRBJ1-5, the full variable domain reads DVKVTQSSRYLVKRTGEKVFLECVQDMDHENMFWYRQDPGLGLRLIYFSYDVKMKEKGDIPEGYSVSREKKERFSLILESASTNQTSMYLCASSSGHVYQPQHFGDGTRLSIL.

This clone was seen only once. J is TRBJ1-2 and V is TRBV5-4; 9 nucleotides agree with TRBD1. The V segment lost 4 bases and the J segment 8 bases; nucleotides outside the gene matches: 9. CDR1 SGHNT and CDR2 YYREEE come from the germline V gene (reference sequence). This CDR3 contains 14 residues. The CDR3 sequence: CASSRSQGAEGYTF. The CDR3 bases are TGTGCCAGCAGCAGGTCACAGGGGGCTGAAGGCTACACCTTC.

The J gene is TRBJ2-1, the V gene TRBV24-1; TRBD2 agrees at 7 bases. The CDR3 spans 13 residues. V lost 5 bases and J lost 8; bases outside the gene matches: 5. From germline, CDR1 is KGHDR and CDR2 SFDVKD. CDR3 in DNA: TGTGCCACCAGTGGGGGGGGAGCCGATGAGCAGTTCTTC. It specifies CATSGGGADEQFF.

The chain is built from TRBV27 and TRBJ2-7; 10 bases agree with TRBD1. V was clipped by 3 bases and J by 4 bases; unmatched bases: 3. This CDR3 has 14 residues. Germline values: CDR1 MNHEY, CDR2 SMNVEV (reference sequence). CDR3 sequence (DNA): TGTGCCAGCAGTTTCGGGACAGGGGTTTACGAGCAGTACTTC. This encodes CASSFGTGVYEQYF.

J is TRBJ1-2 and V is TRBV19, with unresolved D. The V end lost 0 bases, the J end lost 4 bases, and 12 bases lay between the germline ends. The V gene's germline CDR1 is LNHDA and CDR2 SQIVND (reference sequence). The CDR3 spans 15 residues. The CDR3 sequence is CASSIDGGSGYGYTF. The CDR3 DNA is TGTGCCAGTAGTATAGACGGCGGAAGCGGCTATGGCTACACCTTC. Looking up the rest from reference TRBV19 and TRBJ1-2 gives the full variable domain: DGGITQSPKYLFRKEGQNVTLSCEQNLNHDAMYWYRQDPGQGLRLIYYSQIVNDFQKGDIAEGYSVSREKKESFPLTVTSAQKNPTAFYLCASSIDGGSGYGYTFGSGTRLTVV.

The chain employs TRBV7-2 and TRBJ2-2; 13 bases are shared with TRBD2. The CDR3 runs to 17 residues. Per germline, CDR1 SGHTA and CDR2 FQGNSA. The J segment lost 7 bases and the V segment lost 5 bases, leaving 10 bases of the junction unmatched. CDR3 protein: CASSLGTSGTKGGELFF. The DNA for the CDR3 is TGTGCCAGCAGCCTCGGGACTAGCGGGACTAAAGGCGGGGAGCTGTTTTTT.

The sample holds a few counts of this clone. The rearrangement joins TRBV5-6 to TRBJ1-6, with 9 bases identical to TRBD1. The CDR3 has 15 residues. CDR1 and CDR2 (germline): SGHDT, YYEEEE. V was clipped by 1 base and J by 5 bases; unmatched bases: 1. CDR3 amino acids: CASSLWDRDNSPLHF. The CDR3 nucleotides read TGTGCCAGCAGCTTGTGGGACAGGGATAATTCACCCCTCCACTTT.

A word on this clone: Other DNA sequences in the same sample also yield this CDR3. The V and J genes are TRBV9 and TRBJ1-2, with D uncertain. V lost 0 bases and J 4 bases, leaving 4 bases between the germline ends. The length of the CDR3 is 12 residues. CDR1 is SGDLS and CDR2 is YYNGEE in the germline V gene. Here the CDR3 DNA reads TGTGCCAGCAGCGTAGACAGCTATGGCTACACCTTC. This translates into CASSVDSYGYTF.

This rearrangement joins TRBV3-1 (or the pseudogene TRBV3-2) to TRBJ1-3; 8 bases line up with TRBD1. From germline, CDR1 is LGHDT and CDR2 YNNKEL (reference sequence). Trimming took 1 base from V and 4 from J; bases not matched to a gene: 3. The length of the CDR3 is 15 residues. In nucleotides, the CDR3 is TGTGCCAGCAGCCAAGCGGACAGGGCAGGAAACACCATATATTTT. Protein product: CASSQADRAGNTIYF.

The chain employs TRBV10-2 and TRBJ2-7; 13 bases align to TRBD2. This CDR3 is built from 15 residues. The V gene end was trimmed by 8 bases and the J gene end by 3 bases; junction bases not matched to a gene: 7. Germline CDR1 is WSHSY and CDR2 is SAAADI. This chain's CDR3 is CASVGTSGKYYEQYF. The CDR3 DNA sequence: TGCGCCAGCGTCGGGACTAGCGGGAAGTACTACGAGCAGTACTTC.

This sequence joins TRBV5-4 and TRBJ1-2; D unresolved. This CDR3 comprises 13 residues. Trimming took off 0 bases at V and 4 bases at J, with 7 bases between the two ends. Germline-derived CDR1 and CDR2 are SGHNT and YYREEE (reference sequence). CDR3 bases: TGTGCCAGCAGCTTGGCCGGAGTCTATGGCTACACCTTC. Amino acids: CASSLAGVYGYTF.

The chain uses TRBV5-1 and TRBJ2-1, with 12 bases matching TRBD2. The CDR3 extends over 17 amino acids. Trimming at V came to 9 bases and at J to 0 bases, leaving 10 bases not matched to a gene. From germline, CDR1 is SGHRS and CDR2 YFSETQ. CDR3 nucleotides: TGCGCCACCCCGGGACTAGCGGGCCTCAGCTCCTACAATGAGCAGTTCTTC. Its protein is CATPGLAGLSSYNEQFF.

The rearrangement uses TRBV30 and TRBJ1-1; no definite D call. CDR3 length equals 14 residues. Trimming removed 0 bases at V and 5 bases at J, with 13 bases between. Germline V gene lookup returns CDR1 GTSNPN and CDR2 SVGIG (reference sequence). In DNA form, the CDR3 reads TGTGCCTGGAGTGTTGTTGGCAGGAGGACTGAAGCTTTCTTT. Protein product: CAWSVVGRRTEAFF.

This chain joins TRBV7-3 and TRBJ2-1, with TRBD2 identical over 11 bases. Trimming at V came to 5 bases and at J to 10 bases, leaving 7 bases not matched to a gene. Germline CDR1 reads SGHTA; CDR2 reads FQGTGA. This CDR3 region has 14 residues. For the CDR3, the DNA is TGTGCCAGCAGCCTCGGACTAGCGGGCGGGGAGCAGTTCTTC. The encoded protein is CASSLGLAGGEQFF.

The chain joins TRBV19 to TRBJ2-5; 7 nucleotides line up with TRBD2. The germline V gene has CDR1 LNHDA and CDR2 SQIVND (reference sequence). V lost 5 bases to trimming and J lost 3 bases; unmatched junction nucleotides: 3. CDR3 size: 13 residues. The CDR3 DNA sequence: TGTGCCAGTAGTCGAGGACTAGAAGAGACCCAGTACTTC. It is translated as CASSRGLEETQYF. The variable domain in full, completed from reference TRBV19 and TRBJ2-5, reads DGGITQSPKYLFRKEGQNVTLSCEQNLNHDAMYWYRQDPGQGLRLIYYSQIVNDFQKGDIAEGYSVSREKKESFPLTVTSAQKNPTAFYLCASSRGLEETQYFGPGTRLLVL.

The chain has TRBV14 and TRBJ2-3; TRBD2 might be the D (6 bases). Per the germline V gene, CDR1 is SGHDN and CDR2 is FVKESK. This CDR3 is 15 amino acids long. Trimming shortened V by 1 base and J by 4 bases, and 12 bases separated the two germline ends. The CDR3: CASSQAEGWADTQYF. CDR3 DNA: TGTGCCAGCAGCCAAGCGGAGGGTTGGGCAGATACGCAGTATTTT. The full variable domain, with the rest looked up from reference TRBV14 and TRBJ2-3, is EAGVTQFPSHSVIEKGQTVTLRCDPISGHDNLYWYRRVMGKEIKFLLHFVKESKQDESGMPNNRFLAERTGGTYSTLKVQPAELEDSGVYFCASSQAEGWADTQYFGPGTRLTVL.

Only one count was recorded for this clone. In DNA, the CDR3 is TGTGCCAGGACTAGCGGGAGACTGGGCAATGAGCAGTTCTTC. Protein product: CARTSGRLGNEQFF. The J gene is TRBJ2-1, the V gene TRBV19, with 12 bases identical to TRBD2. The V gene end was trimmed by 9 bases and the J gene end by 6 bases; junction bases not matched to a gene: 6. The CDR3 has 14 residues. Germline V gives CDR1 LNHDA, CDR2 SQIVND (reference sequence).

This clone has only one observation. The chain combines TRBV4-2 with TRBJ2-1; TRBD2 aligns across 9 bases. The CDR3 consists of 15 residues. Looked up from germline, CDR1 is LGHNA and CDR2 is YNFKEQ. After removal of 4 bases from V and 5 bases from J, the junction contained 6 bases not matched to a gene. As DNA, the CDR3 is TGTGCCAGCAGCCTAAGACTAGCGGTCAACAATGAGCAGTTCTTC. Translation: CASSLRLAVNNEQFF.

This chain uses TRBV5-1 with TRBJ2-1; 10 positions agree with TRBD2. The CDR3 is 15 residues long. V was clipped by 0 bases and J by 5 bases; unmatched bases: 2. Germline values: CDR1 SGHRS, CDR2 YFSETQ. The CDR3 loop reads CASSLELAGNNEQFF. CDR3 DNA sequence: TGCGCCAGCAGCTTGGAACTAGCGGGGAACAATGAGCAGTTCTTC.